This T cell receptor beta chain was sequenced for a study of cytomegalovirus exposure and HLA in healthy donors. Findings of the study overall: In vitro data verified a few CMV-associated chains as specific for CMV antigens.

V lost 7 bases to trimming and J lost 5 bases; unmatched junction nucleotides: 8. CDR1 and CDR2 (germline): MDHEN, SYDVKM. The length of the CDR3 is 15 residues. A remark on this clone: Its antigen is unknown.

Primers included in the PCR were 60 Vbeta and 13 Jbeta primers. Profiled with immunoSEQ multiplex PCR; TCRdb holds only in-frame clones, not every one. The sample lists about 160,000 clones; around 69% were seen once. The sample comprised PBMCs. V is TRBV28 and J is TRBJ1-6, with 7 bases aligning to TRBD1. This TCR came from a man aged 60 to 75 in good health and CMV-seronegative. The chain's CDR3 is CASTPRGQHNSPLHF. The CDR3 DNA is TGTGCCAGCACCCCTCGGGGACAGCATAATTCACCCCTCCACTTT.